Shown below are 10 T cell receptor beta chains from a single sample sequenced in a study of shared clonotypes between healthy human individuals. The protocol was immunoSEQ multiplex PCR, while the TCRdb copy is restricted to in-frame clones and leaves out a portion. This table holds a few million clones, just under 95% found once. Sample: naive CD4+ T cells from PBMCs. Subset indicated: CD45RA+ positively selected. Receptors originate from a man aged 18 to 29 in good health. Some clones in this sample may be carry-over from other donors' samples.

CDR3 nucleotides: TGTGCCAGCTCACCAAGATTGCAGGACAATCAAGGCACTGAAGCTTTCTTT. This sequence encodes CASSPRLQDNQGTEAFF. This chain uses TRBV18 with TRBJ1-1, with a tentative D call TRBD1 (5 bases). Germline CDR1 is KGHSH and CDR2 is LQKENI. The germline V and J ends were trimmed by 2 bases and 4 bases, with 20 bases remaining between them. This CDR3 contains 17 residues.

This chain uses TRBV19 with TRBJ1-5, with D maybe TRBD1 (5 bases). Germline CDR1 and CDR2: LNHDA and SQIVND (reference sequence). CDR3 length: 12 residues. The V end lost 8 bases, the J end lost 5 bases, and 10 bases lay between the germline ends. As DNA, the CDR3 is TGTGCCAGTCAGGGTTTAGATCAGCCCCAGCATTTT. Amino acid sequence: CASQGLDQPQHF.

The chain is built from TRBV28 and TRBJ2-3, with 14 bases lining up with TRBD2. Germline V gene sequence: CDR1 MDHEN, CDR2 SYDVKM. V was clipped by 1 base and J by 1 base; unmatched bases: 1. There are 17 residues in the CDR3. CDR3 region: CASSLSGLAGGTDTQYF. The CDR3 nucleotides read TGTGCCAGCAGTTTATCGGGACTAGCGGGAGGCACAGATACGCAGTATTTT.

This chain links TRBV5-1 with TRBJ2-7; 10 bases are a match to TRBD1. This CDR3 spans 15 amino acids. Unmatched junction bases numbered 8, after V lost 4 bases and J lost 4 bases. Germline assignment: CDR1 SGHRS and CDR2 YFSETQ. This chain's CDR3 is CASSGRDRGWYEQYF. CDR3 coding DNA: TGCGCCAGCAGCGGCCGGGACAGGGGTTGGTACGAGCAGTACTTC.

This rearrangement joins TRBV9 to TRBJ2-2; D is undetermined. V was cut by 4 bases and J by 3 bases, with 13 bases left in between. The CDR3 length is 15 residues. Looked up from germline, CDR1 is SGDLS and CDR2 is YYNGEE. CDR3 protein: CASSPSWPHTGELFF. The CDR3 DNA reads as TGTGCCAGCAGCCCCTCGTGGCCCCACACCGGGGAGCTGTTTTTT.

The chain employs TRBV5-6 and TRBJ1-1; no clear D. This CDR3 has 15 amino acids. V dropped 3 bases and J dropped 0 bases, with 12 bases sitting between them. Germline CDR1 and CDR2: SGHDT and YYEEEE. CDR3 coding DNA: TGTGCCAGCAGCTCGCCCCGCGGGGTGAACACTGAAGCTTTCTTT. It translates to CASSSPRGVNTEAFF.

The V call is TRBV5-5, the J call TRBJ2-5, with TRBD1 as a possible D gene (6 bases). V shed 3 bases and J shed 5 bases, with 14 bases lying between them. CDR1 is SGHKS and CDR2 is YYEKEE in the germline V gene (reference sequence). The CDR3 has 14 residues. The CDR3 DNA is TGTGCCAGCAGCTCCGGACAGCCCGGGGAGACCCAGTACTTC. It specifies CASSSGQPGETQYF.

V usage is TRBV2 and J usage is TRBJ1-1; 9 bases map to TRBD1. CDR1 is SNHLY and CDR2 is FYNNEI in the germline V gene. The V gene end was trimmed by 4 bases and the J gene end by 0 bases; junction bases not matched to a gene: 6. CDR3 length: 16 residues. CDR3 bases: TGTGCCAGCAGTGCGGGACAGGGACTTGTGAACACTGAAGCTTTCTTT. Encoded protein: CASSAGQGLVNTEAFF. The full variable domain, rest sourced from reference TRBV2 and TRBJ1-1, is EPEVTQTPSHQVTQMGQEVILRCVPISNHLYFYWYRQILGQKVEFLVSFYNNEISEKSEIFDDQFSVERPDGSNFTLKIRSTKLEDSAMYFCASSAGQGLVNTEAFFGQGTRLTVV.

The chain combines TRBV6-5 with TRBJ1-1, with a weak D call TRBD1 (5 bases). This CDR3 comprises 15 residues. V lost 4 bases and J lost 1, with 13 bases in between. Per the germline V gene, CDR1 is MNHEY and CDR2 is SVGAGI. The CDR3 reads CASSSTSTGNTEAFF. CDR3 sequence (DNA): TGTGCCAGCAGTTCCACTTCCACAGGGAACACTGAAGCTTTCTTT.

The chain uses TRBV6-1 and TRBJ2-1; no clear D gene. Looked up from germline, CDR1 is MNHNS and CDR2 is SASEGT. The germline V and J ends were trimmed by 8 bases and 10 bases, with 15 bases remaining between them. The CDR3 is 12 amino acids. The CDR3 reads CASLDPAGEQFF. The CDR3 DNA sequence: TGTGCCAGCCTTGACCCGGCCGGAGAGCAGTTCTTC.